These T cell receptor beta chains were read from a single sample in a study of blood T cell repertoires in COVID-19. The table came from immunoSEQ multiplex PCR; TCRdb's copy has only in-frame clones and leaves some out. The table lists around 42,000 clones, around 83% of them singletons. Sequencing input: peripheral blood. All receptors derive from a man between 65 and 85 years old with acute or convalescent COVID-19. CDR3s include the opening cysteine and the closing phenylalanine or tryptophan. The listing skips clone size in some rows; elsewhere it reads once, few, many or a size class.

clone size	J gene	V gene	CDR3 protein
-	TRBJ1-3	TRBV7-9	CASSLDGGPGNTIYF
-	TRBJ2-2	TRBV6-5	CASSGTGNTGELFF
-	TRBJ2-7	TRBV18	CASSPGTDSYEQYF
once	TRBJ1-5	TRBV27	CASSLVNPLNQPQHF
-	TRBJ1-5	TRBV15	CATSRGGGGDGQPQHF
-	TRBJ2-3	TRBV5-1	CASSLGGPTQYF
-	TRBJ1-1	TRBV19	CASSMDRGQGNTEAFF
few	TRBJ2-1	TRBV6-2/TRBV6-3	CASSQLAGGSYNEQFF
-	TRBJ1-5	TRBV2	CASRDREFQPQHF
-	TRBJ1-1	TRBV7-8	CASSLSGNTEAFF
-	TRBJ1-5	TRBV6-2/TRBV6-3	CASSSGNRNQPQHF
once	TRBJ2-5	TRBV7-2	CASSASGGETQYF
-	TRBJ2-2	TRBV5-1	CASTVQRGGTGELFF
-	TRBJ1-2	TRBV27	CASSLGRQGHYGYTF
-	TRBJ1-5	TRBV5-8	CASSLAGIGNQPQHF
-	TRBJ1-1	TRBV6-5	CASREARKGTEAFF
-	TRBJ2-1	TRBV6-2/TRBV6-3	CASSYSGSNNEQFF
-	TRBJ2-3	TRBV7-3	CASSPQVGGGFTDTQYF